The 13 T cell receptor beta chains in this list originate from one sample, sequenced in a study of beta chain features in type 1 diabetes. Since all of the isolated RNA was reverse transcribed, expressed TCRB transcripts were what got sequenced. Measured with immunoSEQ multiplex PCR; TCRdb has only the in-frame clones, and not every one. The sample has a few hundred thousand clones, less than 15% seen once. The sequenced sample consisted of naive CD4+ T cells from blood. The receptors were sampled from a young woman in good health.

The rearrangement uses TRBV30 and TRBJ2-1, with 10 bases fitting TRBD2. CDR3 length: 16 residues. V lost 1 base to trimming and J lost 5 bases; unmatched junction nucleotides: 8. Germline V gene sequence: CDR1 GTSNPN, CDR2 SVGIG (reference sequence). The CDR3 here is CAWSEGLAGANNEQFF. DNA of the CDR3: TGTGCCTGGAGTGAAGGCCTAGCGGGGGCTAACAATGAGCAGTTCTTC.

CDR3 sequence reads: CAWSGQGRPSGGEKLFF. The CDR3 nucleotides read TGTGCCTGGTCCGGACAGGGTCGACCATCCGGGGGTGAAAAACTGTTTTTT. The chain combines TRBV30 with TRBJ1-4; 8 nucleotides agree with TRBD1. CDR1 is GTSNPN and CDR2 is SVGIG in the germline V gene (reference sequence). This CDR3 comprises 17 residues. The V segment lost 5 bases and the J segment 7 bases; nucleotides outside the gene matches: 18.

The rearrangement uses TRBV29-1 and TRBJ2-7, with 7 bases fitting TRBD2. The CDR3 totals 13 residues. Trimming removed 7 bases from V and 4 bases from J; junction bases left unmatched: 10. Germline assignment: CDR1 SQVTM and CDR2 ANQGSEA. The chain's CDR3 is CSAEGTGGYEQYF. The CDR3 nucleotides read TGCAGCGCAGAAGGGACGGGGGGATACGAGCAGTACTTC.

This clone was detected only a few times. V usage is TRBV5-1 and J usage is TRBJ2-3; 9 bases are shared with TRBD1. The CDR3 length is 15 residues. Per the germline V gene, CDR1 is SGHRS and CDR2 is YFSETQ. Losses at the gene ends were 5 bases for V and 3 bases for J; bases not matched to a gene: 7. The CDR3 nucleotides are TGCGCCAGCAGACTCCCGGGACAGGGAACAGATACGCAGTATTTT. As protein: CASRLPGQGTDTQYF.

CDR3 nucleotides: TGTGCCAGTAATACAGGGTCGGAGACCCAGTACTTC. Its protein is CASNTGSETQYF. This rearrangement joins TRBV19 to TRBJ2-5, with D possibly being TRBD1 (6 bases). The length of the CDR3 is 12 residues. Trimming removed 7 bases from V and 5 bases from J, with 11 bases in between. Germline assignment: CDR1 LNHDA and CDR2 SQIVND (reference sequence).

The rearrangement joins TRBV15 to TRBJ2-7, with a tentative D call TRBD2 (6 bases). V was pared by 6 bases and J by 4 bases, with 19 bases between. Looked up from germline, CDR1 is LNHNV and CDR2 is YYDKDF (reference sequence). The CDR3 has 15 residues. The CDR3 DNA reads TGTGCCACCAGACCTACGGGGGAAGCGGAGTACGAGCAGTACTTC. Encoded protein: CATRPTGEAEYEQYF.

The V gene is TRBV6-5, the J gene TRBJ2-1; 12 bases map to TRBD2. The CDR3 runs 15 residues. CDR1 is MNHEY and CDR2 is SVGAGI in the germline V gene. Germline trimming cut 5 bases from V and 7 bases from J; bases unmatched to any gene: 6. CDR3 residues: CASSPLTSGRNEQFF. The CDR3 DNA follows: TGTGCCAGCAGTCCCCTGACTAGCGGGAGAAATGAGCAGTTCTTC.

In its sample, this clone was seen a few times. DNA of the CDR3: TGTGCCAGCAGCTTAGATCCCGCCAGCTACGAGCAGTACTTC. Protein sequence: CASSLDPASYEQYF. This chain connects TRBV13 to TRBJ2-7; D is unclear. The CDR3 is 14 residues long. CDR1 and CDR2 from the germline V gene are PRHDT and FYEKMQ (reference sequence). Trimming took 1 base from V and 3 from J, leaving 10 bases between them.

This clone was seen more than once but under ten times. The CDR3 here is CATSPRFYNEQFF. DNA for the CDR3: TGTGCCACCAGCCCTAGGTTCTACAATGAGCAGTTCTTC. The chain has TRBV15 and TRBJ2-1; D uncertain. Germline V lookup: CDR1 LNHNV, CDR2 YYDKDF (reference sequence). The ends were cut back, 5 bases at V and 3 bases at J, with 8 bases in the middle. This CDR3 has 13 amino acids.

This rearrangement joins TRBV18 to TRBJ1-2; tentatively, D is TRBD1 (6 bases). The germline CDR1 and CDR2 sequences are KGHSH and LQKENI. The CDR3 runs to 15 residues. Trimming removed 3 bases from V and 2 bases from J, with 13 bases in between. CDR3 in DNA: TGTGCCAGCTCACCGGGGGGGGCGGCGAACTATGGCTACACCTTC. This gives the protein CASSPGGAANYGYTF.

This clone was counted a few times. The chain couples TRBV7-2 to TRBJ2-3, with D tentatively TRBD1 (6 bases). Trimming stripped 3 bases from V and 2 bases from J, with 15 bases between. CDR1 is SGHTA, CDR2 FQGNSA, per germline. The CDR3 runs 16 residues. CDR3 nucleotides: TGTGCCAGCAGCTTTCCGGGCAGGGGAGTCACAGATACGCAGTATTTT. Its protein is CASSFPGRGVTDTQYF.

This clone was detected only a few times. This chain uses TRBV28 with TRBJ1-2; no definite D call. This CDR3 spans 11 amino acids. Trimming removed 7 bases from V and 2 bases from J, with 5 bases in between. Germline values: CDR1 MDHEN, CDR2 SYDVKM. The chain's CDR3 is CASTANYGYTF. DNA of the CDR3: TGTGCCAGCACAGCGAACTATGGCTACACCTTC.

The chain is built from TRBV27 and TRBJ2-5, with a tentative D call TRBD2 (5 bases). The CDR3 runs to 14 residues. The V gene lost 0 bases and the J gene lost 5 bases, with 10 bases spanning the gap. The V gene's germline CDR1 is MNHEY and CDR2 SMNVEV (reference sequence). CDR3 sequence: CASSLSRVRETQYF. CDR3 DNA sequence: TGTGCCAGCAGTTTATCGAGGGTTAGGGAGACCCAGTACTTC.